Presented here are 18 T cell receptor beta chains from one specimen sequenced in a study of blood T cell repertoires in COVID-19. Sequencing used immunoSEQ multiplex PCR; TCRdb keeps in-frame clones, though not all of them. The top ten clones hold approximately 12% of a sample with approximately 440,000 clones, approximately 90% of them seen once. The sample comprised peripheral blood. The receptors derive from a woman aged 45-65 years with COVID-19, enrolled during active disease.

The genes are TRBV6-5 and TRBJ1-1; 8 bases align to TRBD1. Losses at the gene ends were 6 bases for V and 8 bases for J; bases not matched to a gene: 8. The germline gives CDR1 MNHEY, CDR2 SVGAGI. This CDR3 is built from 13 residues. The CDR3: CASRDARGQEAFF. The CDR3, as DNA: TGTGCCAGCAGAGATGCCAGGGGGCAAGAAGCTTTCTTT.

This chain connects TRBV5-4 to TRBJ2-1, with D possibly being TRBD1 (6 bases). Trimming left V 4 bases short and J 2 bases short, with 10 bases between. There are 14 residues in the CDR3. The germline CDR1 and CDR2 sequences are SGHNT and YYREEE (reference sequence). CDR3 amino acids: CASSTQGPYNEQFF. In nucleotides, the CDR3 is TGTGCCAGCAGCACACAGGGCCCCTACAATGAGCAGTTCTTC.

The count of this clone is one. This chain uses TRBV12-5 with TRBJ1-4, with D unresolved. From germline, CDR1 is LGHNT and CDR2 FRNRAP. The CDR3 spans 13 residues. Trimming took 5 bases from V and 6 from J, leaving 10 bases between them. The chain's CDR3 is CASGVFPDEKLFF. DNA of the CDR3: TGTGCTAGTGGTGTCTTCCCAGATGAAAAACTGTTTTTT.

The CDR3 coding sequence is TGTGCCAGCAGGCTCGTTAGGGGGGGTAGTTCTGAAAAACTGTTTTTT. It encodes CASRLVRGGSSEKLFF. This chain joins TRBV2 and TRBJ1-4; D might be TRBD1 (6 bases). The CDR3 covers 16 residues. Germline CDR1 SNHLY, CDR2 FYNNEI. V was cut by 6 bases and J by 7 bases, with 21 bases left in between.

This clone was seen a few times. The gene calls are TRBV9 and TRBJ1-3; D is possibly TRBD1 (6 bases). CDR1 and CDR2 (germline): SGDLS, YYNGEE. The V end was cut by 3 bases, the J end by 1 base, with 14 bases between. The CDR3 covers 16 residues. Here the CDR3 DNA reads TGTGCCAGCAGCGATAGGGGGGGCTTGTCTGGAAACACCATATATTTT. Residues: CASSDRGGLSGNTIYF.

The chain uses TRBV5-6 and TRBJ1-2; unclear D gene. The CDR3 spans 13 residues. V lost 4 bases to trimming and J lost 8 bases, with 15 bases between them. Looked up from germline, CDR1 is SGHDT and CDR2 is YYEEEE. The CDR3: CASSLQAGYGYTF. In DNA form, the CDR3 reads TGTGCCAGCAGCCTTCAGGCAGGTTACGGCTACACCTTC.

This clone was seen only once. The CDR3 here is CASSVGDTKNTEAFF. The DNA for the CDR3 is TGTGCCAGCAGCGTAGGTGACACGAAAAACACTGAAGCTTTCTTT. The chain recombines TRBV9 with TRBJ1-1; D call uncertain. Germline V gene sequence: CDR1 SGDLS, CDR2 YYNGEE. With 0 bases removed from V and 2 bases from J, the gap between germline ends came to 11 bases. The CDR3 is 15 residues long.

The rearrangement joins TRBV29-1 to TRBJ2-4; perhaps TRBD2 as D (5 bases). V was trimmed by 5 bases and J by 5 bases, leaving 16 bases between them. The CDR3 runs to 14 residues. CDR1 and CDR2 from the germline V gene are SQVTM and ANQGSEA. CDR3 sequence (DNA): TGCAGCGTTCTCCGGACTGCCGCACAAAACATTCAGTACTTC. This translates into CSVLRTAAQNIQYF.

The V and J genes are TRBV7-3 and TRBJ2-1, with 7 bases that match TRBD2. Trimming at V came to 2 bases and at J to 4 bases, leaving 2 bases not matched to a gene. The CDR3 has 14 residues. Germline assignment: CDR1 SGHTA and CDR2 FQGTGA. This CDR3 is CASSLGRGYNEQFF. The CDR3 DNA follows: TGTGCCAGCAGCTTAGGGCGGGGGTACAATGAGCAGTTCTTC.

This chain links TRBV11-3 with TRBJ2-7, with TRBD1 matching over 10 bases. Trimming removed 3 bases from V and 5 bases from J; junction bases left unmatched: 7. CDR3 length: 15 residues. The germline CDR1 and CDR2 sequences are SGHNT and YENEEA. In DNA form, the CDR3 reads TGTGCCAGCAGCTTCCGTGGGACAGGGGACAACGAGCAGTACTTC. The encoded protein is CASSFRGTGDNEQYF.

The gene calls are TRBV30 and TRBJ1-1; tentatively, D is TRBD1 (5 bases). Germline V gene sequence: CDR1 GTSNPN, CDR2 SVGIG (reference sequence). The germline V and J ends were trimmed by 4 bases and 4 bases, with 13 bases remaining between them. This CDR3 is 13 amino acids long. The CDR3 DNA follows: TGTGCCTGGACCGTCGGGGGGAGCACTGAAGCTTTCTTT. Its translation: CAWTVGGSTEAFF.

The rearrangement links TRBV6-5 to TRBJ2-7, with D possibly TRBD2 on 6 matching bases. This CDR3 has 10 amino acids. Germline V gives CDR1 MNHEY, CDR2 SVGAGI. V was trimmed by 6 bases and J by 7 bases, leaving 7 bases between them. The CDR3 coding sequence is TGTGCCAGCAGACTAGCTGAGCAGTACTTC. Translation: CASRLAEQYF.

In this sample, this clone turned up a few times. This sequence joins TRBV18 and TRBJ2-1; 12 nucleotides align to TRBD2. The trim removed 3 bases at V and 7 bases at J, leaving 7 bases unmatched. The CDR3 has 16 residues. Germline V gene data show CDR1 as KGHSH and CDR2 as LQKENI. The CDR3 protein is CASSPTSGGRGNEQFF. The CDR3 bases are TGTGCCAGCTCACCGACTAGCGGGGGCCGCGGAAATGAGCAGTTCTTC.

In nucleotides, the CDR3 is TGTGCCTGGAGTATGGACAGGATGGGAAACACCATATATTTT. As protein: CAWSMDRMGNTIYF. V usage is TRBV30 and J usage is TRBJ1-3; TRBD1 matches at 7 bases. Germline V gene sequence: CDR1 GTSNPN, CDR2 SVGIG (reference sequence). Trimming cost V 2 bases and J 4 bases; bases outside gene matches: 5. This CDR3 is built from 14 residues.

In DNA, the CDR3 is TGTGCCAGCAGTGACAGGGGGAGGCTATGGAATGAGCAGTTCTTC. Protein product: CASSDRGRLWNEQFF. The V and J genes are TRBV6-1 and TRBJ2-1; a weak D match, TRBD1 (7 bases). V lost 3 bases and J lost 7, with 16 bases in between. The CDR3 extends over 15 amino acids. CDR1 is MNHNS, CDR2 SASEGT, per germline.

The chain recombines TRBV19 with TRBJ2-3; D gene unclear. Trimming cost V 8 bases and J 4 bases, with 10 bases left between them. The CDR3 spans 12 residues. Looked up from germline, CDR1 is LNHDA and CDR2 is SQIVND (reference sequence). CDR3 sequence: CASSRSPDTQYF. The CDR3 nucleotides are TGTGCCAGTTCTAGGAGCCCAGATACGCAGTATTTT. Variable domain in full (rest from reference TRBV19 and TRBJ2-3): DGGITQSPKYLFRKEGQNVTLSCEQNLNHDAMYWYRQDPGQGLRLIYYSQIVNDFQKGDIAEGYSVSREKKESFPLTVTSAQKNPTAFYLCASSRSPDTQYFGPGTRLTVL.

The rearrangement uses TRBV13 and TRBJ1-2; TRBD1 agrees at 10 bases. V lost 6 bases to trimming and J lost 0 bases; unmatched junction nucleotides: 4. CDR1 and CDR2 (germline): PRHDT, FYEKMQ (reference sequence). CDR3 length equals 15 residues. CDR3: CASSPGQGSNYGYTF. The CDR3 DNA follows: TGTGCCAGCAGTCCGGGACAGGGGTCTAACTATGGCTACACCTTC.

There are a few counts of this clone. V and J are TRBV6-4 and TRBJ1-6; unclear D gene. CDR1 is MRHNA, CDR2 SNTAGT, per germline. This CDR3 contains 14 residues. V gave up 4 bases and J gave up 6 bases, with 10 bases separating them. The CDR3 is CASSAELLNSPLHF. The CDR3 region has the DNA TGTGCCAGCAGTGCCGAACTTCTTAATTCACCCCTCCACTTT.